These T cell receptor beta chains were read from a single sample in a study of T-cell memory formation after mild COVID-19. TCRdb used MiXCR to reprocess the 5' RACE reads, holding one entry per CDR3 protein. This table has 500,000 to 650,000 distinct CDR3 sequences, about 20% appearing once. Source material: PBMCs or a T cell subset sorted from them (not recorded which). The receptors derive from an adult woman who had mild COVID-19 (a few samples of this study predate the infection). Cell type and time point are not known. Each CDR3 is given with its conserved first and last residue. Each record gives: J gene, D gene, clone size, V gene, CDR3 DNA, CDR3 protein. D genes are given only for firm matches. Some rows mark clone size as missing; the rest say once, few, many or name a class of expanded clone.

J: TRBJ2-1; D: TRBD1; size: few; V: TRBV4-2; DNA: TGTGCCAGCAGCAAGGAGGACAGGATCGACCCACACAATGAGCAGTTCTTC; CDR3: CASSKEDRIDPHNEQFF
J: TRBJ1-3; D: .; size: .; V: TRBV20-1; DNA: TGCAGTGCTAGAGATCGTGGACGCTCTGGAAACACCATATATTTT; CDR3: CSARDRGRSGNTIYF
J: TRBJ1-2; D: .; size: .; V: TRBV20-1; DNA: TGCAGTGCTAGAGATCTGGCAGGGATTATTGTCTACACCTTC; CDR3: CSARDLAGIIVYTF
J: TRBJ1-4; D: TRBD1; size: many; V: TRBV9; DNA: TGTGCCAGCTCTTCGGGACAGGGAGGAGGTGAAAAACTGTTTTTT; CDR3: CASSSGQGGGEKLFF
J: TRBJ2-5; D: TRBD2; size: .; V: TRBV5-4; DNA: TGTGCCAGCAGCTCCCAGGGACTAGCGGGGGGGCAGGTTGTAGAGACCCAGTACTTC; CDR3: CASSSQGLAGGQVVETQYF
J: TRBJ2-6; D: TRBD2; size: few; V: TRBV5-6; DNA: TGTGCCAGCACCCGGGGGGGGTCTGGGGCCAACGTCCTGACTTTC; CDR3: CASTRGGSGANVLTF
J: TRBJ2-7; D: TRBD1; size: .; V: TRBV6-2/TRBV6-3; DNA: TGTGCCAGCAGTCTACTGGACAGGGGCCCATACGAGCAGTACTTC; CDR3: CASSLLDRGPYEQYF
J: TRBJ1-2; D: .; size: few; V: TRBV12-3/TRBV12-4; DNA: TGTGCCAGCACCTTGGGGACCTTC; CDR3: CASTLGTF
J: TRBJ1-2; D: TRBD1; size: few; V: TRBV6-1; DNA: TGTGCCAGCAGTGATAACAGGGGATCCAACTATGGCTACACCTTC; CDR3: CASSDNRGSNYGYTF
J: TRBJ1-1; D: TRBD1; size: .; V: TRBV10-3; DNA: TGTGCCATCAGTGTTATAGAGGGACAGAAAGCTTTCTTT; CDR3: CAISVIEGQKAFF
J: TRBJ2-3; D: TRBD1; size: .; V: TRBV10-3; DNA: TGTGCCATCAGTGAGTCAGGACAGGGGCGAGGGACAGATACGCAGTATTTT; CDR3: CAISESGQGRGTDTQYF
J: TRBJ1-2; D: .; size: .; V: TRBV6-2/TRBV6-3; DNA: TGTGCCAGCAGTTTCTCGGGACACACCTATGGCTACACCTTC; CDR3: CASSFSGHTYGYTF
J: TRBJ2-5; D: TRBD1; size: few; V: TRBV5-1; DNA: TGCGCCAGCAGCCTCGGACAGGCCGGTGGAGAGACCCAGTACTTC; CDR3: CASSLGQAGGETQYF
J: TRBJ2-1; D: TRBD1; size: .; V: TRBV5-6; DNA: TGTGCCAGCAGCTTGGTTAGGACAGGGGAGAAGTTCTTC; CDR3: CASSLVRTGEKFF
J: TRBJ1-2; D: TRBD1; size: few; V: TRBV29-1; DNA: TGCAGCTTGGGACAGGGGGAAGGCTACACCTTC; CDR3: CSLGQGEGYTF
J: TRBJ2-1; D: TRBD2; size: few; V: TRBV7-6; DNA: TGTGCCAGCAGCCCCGGGGAGGGGTCCTACAATGAGCAGTTCTTC; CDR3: CASSPGEGSYNEQFF
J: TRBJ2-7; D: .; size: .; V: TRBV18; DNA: TGTGCCAGCTCACCGAAAGCAACAGGGGAGGTGTACTTC; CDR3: CASSPKATGEVYF
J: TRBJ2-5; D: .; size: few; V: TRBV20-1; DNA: TGCAGTGCTATGCCGACGGTGACAGGTAGAGAGACCCAGTACTTC; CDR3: CSAMPTVTGRETQYF
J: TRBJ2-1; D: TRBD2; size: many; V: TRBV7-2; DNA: TGTGCCAGCAGCTTTTCCGGGACTAGCGGATACAATGAGCAGTTCTTC; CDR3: CASSFSGTSGYNEQFF
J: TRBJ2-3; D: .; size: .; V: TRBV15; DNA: TGTGCCACCAGCAGCCCCCGGGGCGGGATCACAGATACGCAGTATTTT; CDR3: CATSSPRGGITDTQYF
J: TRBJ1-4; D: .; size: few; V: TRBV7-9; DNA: TGTGCCAGCAGCCTCCAGGGGACTAATGAAAAACTGTTTTTT; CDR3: CASSLQGTNEKLFF
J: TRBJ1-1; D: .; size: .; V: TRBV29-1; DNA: TGCAGCGTTGATGTAGCCGGGACCACTGAAGCTTTCTTT; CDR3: CSVDVAGTTEAFF
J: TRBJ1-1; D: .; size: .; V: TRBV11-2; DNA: TGTGCCAGCAGCCTCAACCCCGGGACGTCTGAAGCTTTCTTT; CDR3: CASSLNPGTSEAFF
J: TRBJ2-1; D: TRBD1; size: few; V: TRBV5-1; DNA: TGCGCCAGCACCGTGGGACAGCACAATGAGCAGTTCTTC; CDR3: CASTVGQHNEQFF
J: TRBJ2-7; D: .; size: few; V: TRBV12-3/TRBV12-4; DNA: TGTGCCAGCAAACAACAGGGAAACTCCTACGAGCAGTACTTC; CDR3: CASKQQGNSYEQYF
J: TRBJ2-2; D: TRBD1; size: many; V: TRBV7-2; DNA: TGTGCCAGCAGCTTAGGGGGGACAGCGAACACCGGGGAGCTGTTTTTT; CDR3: CASSLGGTANTGELFF
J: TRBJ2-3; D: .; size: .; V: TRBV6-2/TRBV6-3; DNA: TGTGCCAGCAGTTTCGAGTACAGGTCAGATACGCAGTATTTT; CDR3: CASSFEYRSDTQYF
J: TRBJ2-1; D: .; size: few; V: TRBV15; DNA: TGTGCCACCAGCAGAGCGGAGGGTTTGAGAAATGAGCAGTTCTTC; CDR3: CATSRAEGLRNEQFF
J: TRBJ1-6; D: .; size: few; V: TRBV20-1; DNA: TGCAGTGCGCCGTATGCACGGGGCGGAAATTCACCCCTCCACTTT; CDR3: CSAPYARGGNSPLHF
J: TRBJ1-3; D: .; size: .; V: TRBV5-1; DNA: TGCGCCAGCAGCATGGATGGAAACACCATATATTTT; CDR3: CASSMDGNTIYF
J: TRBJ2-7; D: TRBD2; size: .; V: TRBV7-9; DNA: TGTGCCAGCATGCCCGGGACTAGCTTCTACGAGCAGTACTTC; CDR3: CASMPGTSFYEQYF
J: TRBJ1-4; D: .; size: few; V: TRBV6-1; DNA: TGTGCCAGCAGTGAAGCGCGGGGAGCTAATGAAAAACTGTTTTTT; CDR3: CASSEARGANEKLFF
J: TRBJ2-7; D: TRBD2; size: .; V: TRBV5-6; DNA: TGTGCCAGCAGCTCCGCCCCCCCTAGCGGTAAAGGGAACGAGCAGTACTTC; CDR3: CASSSAPPSGKGNEQYF
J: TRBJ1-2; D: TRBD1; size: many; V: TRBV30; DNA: TGTGCCTGGAGACGGGGGGACAGGGGACATGATGGCTACACCTTC; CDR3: CAWRRGDRGHDGYTF
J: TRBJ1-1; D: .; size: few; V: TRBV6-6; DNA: TGTGCCAGCAGTTACTCGTCAGGGCTGGGCACTGAAGCTTTCTTT; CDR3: CASSYSSGLGTEAFF
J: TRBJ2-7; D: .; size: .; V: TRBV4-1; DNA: TGCGCCAGCAGCCTTCTCGACCCGCACGAGCAGTACTTC; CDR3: CASSLLDPHEQYF